The present entry profiles one T cell receptor (beta chain) with its context. No antigen is known for it. Primers for the PCR totalled 60 Vbeta and 13 Jbeta. The repertoire was sequenced with immunoSEQ multiplex PCR; TCRdb's copy has only in-frame clones and lacks some. The sample yields more than 110,000 clones, 73% seen once. The data were obtained in a study of cytomegalovirus exposure and HLA in healthy donors. Study outcomes and limitations: Analysis performed later showed TCR beta chains linked to HLA being more clonally expanded than equally common others. Rare TCR sequences predominated, though certain public TCRs were found in many donors. Links to common viral pathogens appeared, in a later analysis, for several of the most significant clusters.

V was cut by 7 bases and J by 8 bases, with 9 bases left in between. Germline V gives CDR1 WSHSY, CDR2 SAAADI. The CDR3 is made up of 11 amino acids. Sequenced input: PBMCs. The TCR was taken from a human donor in good health. This chain uses TRBV10-2 with TRBJ2-1, with TRBD1 as a possible D gene (5 bases). This CDR3 reads CASTLGDEQFF. The CDR3 bases are TGCGCCAGCACTCTAGGGGATGAGCAGTTCTTC.